The sequence of this T cell receptor beta chain was determined in a study of CD8 T cells in Susac syndrome. Reverse transcription of roughly 0.5 to 1 ug RNA was performed with random hexamers. Each CDR3 protein gets one entry after TCRdb re-called the immunoSEQ multiplex PCR reads with MiXCR. In the table there are about 150,000 distinct CDR3 sequences, roughly 92% of which are singletons. Sequences were obtained from CD4+ T cells from PBMCs. This sequence was found in a human donor with multiple sclerosis.

The CDR3 is CASRRDTINYGYTF. In nucleotides, the CDR3 is TGTGCCAGCAGAAGGGACACTATAAACTATGGCTACACCTTC. The rearrangement joins TRBV2 to TRBJ1-2; D is possibly TRBD1 (6 bases). The CDR3 extends over 14 amino acids. Germline values: CDR1 SNHLY, CDR2 FYNNEI. Trimming cost V 6 bases and J 2 bases, with 13 bases left between them.